Presented here are 14 T cell receptor beta chains from one specimen sequenced in a study of identical twins. A single record per CDR3 protein comes from TCRdb applying MiXCR to the 5' RACE reads. The data contain 700,000 to 950,000 distinct CDR3 sequences, over 9% of them seen just once; the ten biggest clones take up about 1.5%. A further study also used this sample, focusing on yellow fever vaccine responses in identical twins.

The specimen sequenced was PBMCs. The receptors shown here come from a young woman in good health.

This clonotype was picked up a small number of times. This chain links TRBV5-6 with TRBJ2-1; 7 bases match TRBD1. CDR3 length equals 14 residues. Germline CDR1 reads SGHDT; CDR2 reads YYEEEE. J lost 7 bases, V lost 4 bases, and 8 bases had no gene match. The chain's CDR3 is CASSQTGNRNEQFF. CDR3 nucleotide sequence: TGTGCCAGCAGCCAGACAGGGAATAGGAATGAGCAGTTCTTC.

The rearrangement joins TRBV29-1 to TRBJ2-1; 10 bases are shared with TRBD2. V dropped 4 bases and J dropped 15; count of bases not matched to a gene: 9. The CDR3 covers 12 residues. Germline V gene data show CDR1 as SQVTM and CDR2 as ANQGSEA. This CDR3 is CSVARFSGGLFF. The CDR3 nucleotides read TGCAGCGTTGCGAGGTTTAGCGGGGGGTTGTTCTTC.

This clonotype appeared a few times. The chain carries TRBV7-9 and TRBJ2-3, with TRBD2 matching 9 bases. The CDR3 sequence is 17 residues long. With V trimmed by 6 bases and J by 2 bases, 12 bases remained unmatched. Germline CDR1 SEHNR, CDR2 FQNEAQ (reference sequence). DNA for the CDR3: TGTGCCAGCAGTCCCACCAGGGCTAGCGGGGACACAGATACGCAGTATTTT. Residues: CASSPTRASGDTDTQYF.

The V gene is TRBV6-2 or TRBV6-3, the J gene TRBJ1-1; TRBD1 might be the D (5 bases). The CDR3 has 11 residues. Germline assignment: CDR1 MNHEY and CDR2 SVGEGT. Trimming left V 10 bases short and J 5 bases short, with 11 bases between. The DNA for the CDR3 is TGTGCCACCGTCAGGGCAACTGAAGCTTTCTTT. Amino acid sequence: CATVRATEAFF.

This clonotype was observed a few times. The chain uses TRBV7-9 and TRBJ2-1; TRBD1 agrees at 11 bases. The germline gives CDR1 SEHNR, CDR2 FQNEAQ (reference sequence). The ends lost 6 bases at V and 2 bases at J; junction bases unmatched: 6. This CDR3 contains 16 residues. CDR3 loop: CASSPGTGGAYNEQFF. CDR3 sequence (DNA): TGTGCCAGCAGTCCCGGGACAGGGGGGGCCTACAATGAGCAGTTCTTC. Together with reference TRBV7-9 and TRBJ2-1, the CDR3 gives the full variable domain: DTGVSQNPRHKITKRGQNVTFRCDPISEHNRLYWYRQTLGQGPEFLTYFQNEAQLEKSRLLSDRFSAERPKGSFSTLEIQRTEQGDSAMYLCASSPGTGGAYNEQFFGPGTRLTVL.

The rearrangement uses TRBV20-1 and TRBJ1-6; 7 nucleotides match TRBD1. The CDR3 covers 13 residues. Germline CDR1 and CDR2: DFQATT and SNEGSKA (reference sequence). The CDR3 DNA reads TGCAGCCCCGGTGGGACAGCGGTTTCACCCCTCCACTTT. The encoded protein is CSPGGTAVSPLHF.

The chain combines TRBV9 with TRBJ1-2, with unresolved D. Germline CDR1 reads SGDLS; CDR2 reads YYNGEE. V was pared by 7 bases and J by 1 base, with 8 bases between. The CDR3 runs to 12 residues. The CDR3 DNA reads TGTGCCAGCTTTTCGGGTAACTATGGCTACACCTTC. Translated, it gives CASFSGNYGYTF.

This clonotype was seen a few times. The J gene is TRBJ2-3, the V gene TRBV3-1; TRBD1 agrees at 8 bases. J gave up 1 base and V 4 bases, and 10 bases lay outside the gene matches. This CDR3 contains 17 residues. Germline V lookup: CDR1 LGHDT, CDR2 YNNKEL (reference sequence). The CDR3 loop is CASSRFSGTGGTDTQYF. Written as DNA, the CDR3 is TGTGCCAGCAGCCGATTTTCCGGGACAGGAGGCACAGATACGCAGTATTTT.

There are a few counts of this clonotype. This rearrangement joins TRBV27 to TRBJ2-7; 9 bases fit TRBD1. The CDR3 runs to 15 residues. Germline V gene lookup returns CDR1 MNHEY and CDR2 SMNVEV (reference sequence). With 6 bases clipped from V and 2 bases from J, the junction kept 8 bases outside the gene matches. This chain's CDR3 is CASRIETGGTYEQYV. CDR3 DNA sequence: TGTGCCAGCAGAATAGAGACAGGGGGGACCTACGAGCAGTACGTC.

This clonotype was detected only a few times. V and J are TRBV5-1 and TRBJ2-1, with 7 bases matching TRBD2. V shed 5 bases and J 3 bases; nucleotides not matched to a gene: 11. The length of the CDR3 is 16 residues. Germline-derived CDR1 and CDR2 are SGHRS and YFSETQ. The CDR3 coding sequence is TGCGCCAGCAGTGGTCGGGGGGAACCCCTCTACAATGAGCAGTTCTTC. It specifies CASSGRGEPLYNEQFF.

This clonotype was counted at least ten times. This rearrangement joins TRBV12-3 or TRBV12-4 to TRBJ1-2, with no clear D. This CDR3 spans 12 amino acids. V was trimmed by 3 bases and J by 5 bases, leaving 7 bases between them. CDR3 residues: CASSFSLYGYTF. The CDR3 nucleotides are TGTGCCAGCAGTTTTTCGTTGTATGGCTACACCTTC.

This clonotype was seen more than once but under ten times. The rearrangement joins TRBV29-1 to TRBJ2-2; D unresolved. This CDR3 region has 16 residues. Per the germline V gene, CDR1 is SQVTM and CDR2 is ANQGSEA. V lost 4 bases and J lost 0, with 15 bases in between. The CDR3 DNA sequence: TGCAGCGTTGTGGCAGGCCCCTTACCGAACACCGGGGAGCTGTTTTTT. As protein: CSVVAGPLPNTGELFF.

The V gene is TRBV2, the J gene TRBJ2-1; 8 positions agree with TRBD1. Looked up from germline, CDR1 is SNHLY and CDR2 is FYNNEI. The junction had 11 bases not matched to a gene; V was cut back by 9 bases and J by 7 bases. This CDR3 is 14 amino acids long. CDR3 in DNA: TGTGCCAGTACAGACAGGGGCGGGTATAATGAGCAGTTCTTC. Translating it yields CASTDRGGYNEQFF. Looking up the rest from reference TRBV2 and TRBJ2-1 gives the full variable domain: EPEVTQTPSHQVTQMGQEVILRCVPISNHLYFYWYRQILGQKVEFLVSFYNNEISEKSEIFDDQFSVERPDGSNFTLKIRSTKLEDSAMYFCASTDRGGYNEQFFGPGTRLTVL.

The chain uses TRBV5-1 and TRBJ2-6, with D unresolved. The CDR3 has 15 residues. V was clipped by 4 bases and J by 0 bases, with 8 bases between them. Germline V gene data show CDR1 as SGHRS and CDR2 as YFSETQ. In nucleotides, the CDR3 is TGCGCCAGCAGCCCTTCCCGCTCTGGGGCCAACGTCCTGACTTTC. It translates to CASSPSRSGANVLTF.